These T cell receptor beta chains were read from a single sample in a study of shared clonotypes between healthy human individuals. Produced via immunoSEQ multiplex PCR; TCRdb's table is partial and in-frame only. The data hold 1.5 million to 1.9 million clones, with 95% to 99% observed a single time. The sequenced material came from naive CD4+ T cells sorted from blood. These receptors all come from a man aged 30 to 39 in good health. Each CDR3 is given without its conserved first and last residue. The order of the fields is J gene, V gene, clone size, CDR3 protein. Clone size is given for some rows only: seen once, a few or many times, or a class if the clone is expanded.

TRBJ2-1	TRBV9	-	ASSVVGQGVEQF
TRBJ2-2	TRBV28	-	ASSSVVITGELF
TRBJ2-2	TRBV10-3	once	AISEGTPLGELF
TRBJ1-1	TRBV19	-	ASSTGDRDIRHTEAF
TRBJ2-3	TRBV6-1	-	ASSEVLLGDTDTQY
TRBJ2-5	TRBV11-3	-	ASSSSGKTQY
TRBJ1-4	TRBV5-6	-	ASSNGQGIGRSEKLF
TRBJ1-1	TRBV18	-	ASSPASTPHTEAF
TRBJ2-5	TRBV19	-	ASSPAKLAGQETQY
TRBJ2-6	TRBV4-2	-	ASKEGGGDDSGANVLT
TRBJ2-3	TRBV18	once	ASSSQSPDTQY
TRBJ2-7	TRBV5-4	-	ASSFGGYEQY
TRBJ2-7	TRBV6-5	-	ASRDPLEEQY
TRBJ1-1	TRBV7-9	-	ASSSTVGTEAF
TRBJ1-1	TRBV27	-	ASSFFVRQGMNTEAF
TRBJ2-2	TRBV5-1	-	ASSLLGFTGELF
TRBJ2-1	TRBV7-2	-	ASGRRPQNEQF
TRBJ2-5	TRBV9	-	ASSPSEETQY
TRBJ2-1	TRBV5-1	-	ASGTTSGVNNEQF
TRBJ1-2	TRBV15	-	ATSRGKDSNYGYT
TRBJ1-5	TRBV5-6	once	ASSLWVYSNQPQH
TRBJ2-7	TRBV7-2	once	ASNNRGGSYEQY
TRBJ2-1	TRBV2	-	ASGREGYEQF
TRBJ2-7	TRBV10-2	-	ASSQVPYEQY
TRBJ2-3	TRBV18	-	ASSPIVGVVTDTQY
TRBJ1-3	TRBV7-2	-	ASSLSGNSGNTIY
TRBJ2-2	TRBV4-3	-	ASSQERTGGAAGTTGELF
TRBJ2-7	TRBV19	-	ASSTPDRAYEQY
TRBJ2-5	TRBV18	-	ASSPPGGHAEETQY
TRBJ1-2	TRBV6-1	-	ATRREVSNYGYT
TRBJ2-7	TRBV28	-	ASGRGASYEQY
TRBJ1-2	TRBV2	-	ASPSGQGGRGYT
TRBJ1-4	TRBV7-2	-	ASSWTTDEKLF
TRBJ2-5	TRBV25-1	-	ASSDLRGLGYETQY
TRBJ1-4	TRBV7-9	-	ASSLTGLPNEKLF
TRBJ1-5	TRBV30	-	ALDRTPQPQH
TRBJ1-2	TRBV7-9	-	ASSSVQGYGYT
TRBJ2-1	TRBV7-7	-	ASSPTGTGLDEQF
TRBJ1-1	TRBV5-1	-	ASSSGTGGIEAF
TRBJ2-7	TRBV23-1	-	ASSQPPRPSDHEQY
TRBJ1-1	TRBV7-3	-	ASSPQAEHSEAF
TRBJ2-2	TRBV7-3	once	ASRDTGGRTGELF
TRBJ2-3	TRBV9	once	ASSVSGRTDTQY
TRBJ1-4	TRBV18	-	ASSPETGFEKLF
TRBJ2-7	TRBV20-1	-	SASLVHEQY
TRBJ2-7	TRBV5-6	-	ASSQLRESTEQY
TRBJ2-1	TRBV7-8	once	ASSLFRWSSYNEQF
TRBJ2-2	TRBV9	-	ASSVVAGLNTGELF
TRBJ1-2	TRBV9	-	ASSVGQGVVGYT
TRBJ2-7	TRBV28	-	ASSFPTGGREQY
TRBJ2-3	TRBV19	-	ASSVQGATDTQY
TRBJ2-5	TRBV5-1	-	ASSLDAGLETQY
TRBJ2-5	TRBV2	-	AILLAVHQETQY
TRBJ2-7	TRBV9	-	ASSVATSARNYEQY
TRBJ2-1	TRBV5-1	-	ASSLTGGPYNEQF
TRBJ2-2	TRBV5-6	-	ASKRRQGVNTGELF
TRBJ2-7	TRBV5-1	-	ASSLESGTSGYEQY